Shown below are 8 T cell receptor beta chains from a single sample sequenced in a study of low-dose radiotherapy and immunotherapy resistance in tumors. cDNA synthesis used a TRAV/TRBV-specific primer set for both chains. TCR amplification used around 19 PCR cycles, a constant-region primer and a V-primer adapter. TCRdb recomputed calls from the reads with MiXCR, one row per CDR3 protein. The table includes roughly 18,000 distinct CDR3 sequences, around 67% detected once. The source is a human donor with advanced metastatic prostate, ovarian, gallbladder or colorectal cancer (not recorded which). This table probably holds off-target reads from a library built for another chain.

The rearrangement joins TRBV20-1 to TRBJ2-1; 7 bases agree with TRBD1. The CDR3 runs 14 residues. Germline CDR1 reads DFQATT; CDR2 reads SNEGSKA (reference sequence). Trimming removed 5 bases from V and 1 base from J; junction bases left unmatched: 5. The CDR3: CSALGRGSYNEQFF. The DNA of the CDR3 is TGCAGTGCTCTCGGCAGGGGGTCCTACAATGAGCAGTTCTTC.

The genes are TRBV10-3 and TRBJ1-4; TRBD1 agrees at 9 bases. V lost 10 bases and J lost 4; bases outside the gene matches: 7. Germline V lookup: CDR1 ENHRY, CDR2 SYGVKD. The CDR3 spans 14 residues. The CDR3 bases are TGTGCCACGGGACAGGGCATTTTTAATGAAAAACTGTTTTTT. Translating gives CATGQGIFNEKLFF.

V and J are TRBV20-1 and TRBJ1-6; possible D gene TRBD1, 5 bases. Trimming left V 3 bases short and J 2 bases short, with 14 bases between. CDR1 and CDR2 from the germline V gene are DFQATT and SNEGSKA (reference sequence). The CDR3 runs to 16 residues. The CDR3, as DNA: TGCAGTGCTAGCCCCCCTGGGACGGCCTATAATTCACCCCTCCACTTT. Translated, it gives CSASPPGTAYNSPLHF.

This clonotype was picked up a small number of times. The rearrangement joins TRBV10-3 to TRBJ2-2, with D possibly matching TRBD1 (6 bases). The CDR3 consists of 12 residues. Germline assignment: CDR1 ENHRY and CDR2 SYGVKD. CDR3 bases: TGTGCGGCAGGGGAAGGAACCGGGGAGCTGTTTTTT. Encoded protein: CAAGEGTGELFF.

CDR3 DNA sequence: TGTGCCAGCAGCTTGCGGCTAGTCTGGGCCTTAGAGACCCAGTACTTC. Amino acid sequence: CASSLRLVWALETQYF. The chain is built from TRBV5-6 and TRBJ2-5, with D uncertain. Germline-derived CDR1 and CDR2 are SGHDT and YYEEEE. The length of the CDR3 is 16 residues. Trimming shortened V by 1 base and J by 4 bases, and 17 bases separated the two germline ends.

The chain couples TRBV5-1 to TRBJ2-7; no clear D. V shed 2 bases and J shed 5 bases, with 17 bases lying between them. The CDR3 length is 15 residues. The germline gives CDR1 SGHRS, CDR2 YFSETQ. CDR3 DNA sequence: TGCGCCAGCAGCTTATCGTCTCCCGGTGTAGACGAGCAGTACTTC. It yields the protein CASSLSSPGVDEQYF.

V gene TRBV7-2 combines with J gene TRBJ2-2; no clear D. The CDR3 totals 14 residues. V dropped 3 bases and J dropped 4 bases, with 9 bases sitting between them. Germline V gives CDR1 SGHTA, CDR2 FQGNSA. CDR3 coding DNA: TGTGCCAGCAGCTTCTATCGGGCCACCGGGGAGCTGTTTTTT. Residues: CASSFYRATGELFF.

This rearrangement joins TRBV11-2 to TRBJ2-3; 9 bases map to TRBD2. This CDR3 contains 14 residues. CDR1 is SGHAT, CDR2 FQNNGV, per germline. J gave up 6 bases and V 5 bases, and 6 bases lay outside the gene matches. In DNA form, the CDR3 reads TGTGCCAGCAGCCAGGGGACTAGCCTTGATACGCAGTATTTT. Translation gives CASSQGTSLDTQYF.